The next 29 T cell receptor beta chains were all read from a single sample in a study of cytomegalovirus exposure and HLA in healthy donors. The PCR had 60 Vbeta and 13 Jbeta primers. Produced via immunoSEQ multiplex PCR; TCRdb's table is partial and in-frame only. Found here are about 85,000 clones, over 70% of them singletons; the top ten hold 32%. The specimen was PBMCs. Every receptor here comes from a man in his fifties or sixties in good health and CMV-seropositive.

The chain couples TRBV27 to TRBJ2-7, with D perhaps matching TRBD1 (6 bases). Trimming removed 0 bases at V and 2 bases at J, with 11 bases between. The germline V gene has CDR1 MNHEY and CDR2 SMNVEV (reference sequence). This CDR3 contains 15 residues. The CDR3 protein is CASSLSRGQPYEQYF. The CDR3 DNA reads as TGTGCCAGCAGTTTATCCAGAGGACAGCCCTACGAGCAGTACTTC.

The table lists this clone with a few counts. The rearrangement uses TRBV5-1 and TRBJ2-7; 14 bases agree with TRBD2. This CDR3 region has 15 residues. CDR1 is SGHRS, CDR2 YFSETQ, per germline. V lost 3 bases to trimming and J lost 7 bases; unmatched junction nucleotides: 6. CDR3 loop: CASSWGLAGVEEQYF. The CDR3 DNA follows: TGCGCCAGCAGCTGGGGACTAGCGGGAGTGGAAGAGCAGTACTTC. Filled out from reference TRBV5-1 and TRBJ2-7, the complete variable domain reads KAGVTQTPRYLIKTRGQQVTLSCSPISGHRSVSWYQQTPGQGLQFLFEYFSETQRNKGNFPGRFSGRQFSNSRSEMNVSTLELGDSALYLCASSWGLAGVEEQYFGPGTRLTVT.

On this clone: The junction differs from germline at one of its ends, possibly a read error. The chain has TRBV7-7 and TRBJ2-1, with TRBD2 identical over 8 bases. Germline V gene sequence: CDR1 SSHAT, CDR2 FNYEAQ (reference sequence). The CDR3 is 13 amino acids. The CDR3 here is CASSSGGGAEQFF. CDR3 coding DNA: TGTGCTAGCAGCTCCGGGGGGGGCGCGGAGCAGTTCTTC.

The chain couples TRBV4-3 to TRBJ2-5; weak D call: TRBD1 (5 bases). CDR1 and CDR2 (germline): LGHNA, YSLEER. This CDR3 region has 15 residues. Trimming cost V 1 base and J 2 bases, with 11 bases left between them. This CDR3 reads CASSQGAGKQETQYF. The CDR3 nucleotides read TGCGCCAGCAGCCAAGGGGCAGGGAAGCAAGAGACCCAGTACTTC.

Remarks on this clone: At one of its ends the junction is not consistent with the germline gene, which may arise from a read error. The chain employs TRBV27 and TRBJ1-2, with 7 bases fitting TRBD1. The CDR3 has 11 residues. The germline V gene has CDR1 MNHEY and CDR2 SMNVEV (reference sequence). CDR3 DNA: TGTGCCAGCAGAGGCGGACAGGTCCTCTCCTTC. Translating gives CASRGGQVLSF.

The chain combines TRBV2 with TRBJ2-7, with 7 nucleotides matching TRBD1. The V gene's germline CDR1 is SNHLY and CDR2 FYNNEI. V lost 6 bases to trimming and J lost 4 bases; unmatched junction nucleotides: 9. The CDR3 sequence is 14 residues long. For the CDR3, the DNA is TGTGCCAGCAGCCGCGACAGGGAAGTATACGAGCAGTACTTC. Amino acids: CASSRDREVYEQYF.

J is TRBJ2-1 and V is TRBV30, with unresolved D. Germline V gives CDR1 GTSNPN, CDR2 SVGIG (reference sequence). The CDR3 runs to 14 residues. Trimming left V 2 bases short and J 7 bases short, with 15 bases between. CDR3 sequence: CAWSTALMENEQFF. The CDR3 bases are TGTGCCTGGAGTACGGCCCTGATGGAGAATGAGCAGTTCTTC.

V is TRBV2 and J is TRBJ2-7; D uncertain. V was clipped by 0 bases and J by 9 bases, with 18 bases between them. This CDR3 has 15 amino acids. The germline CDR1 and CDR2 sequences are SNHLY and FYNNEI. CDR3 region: CASSEASGGPGAQYF. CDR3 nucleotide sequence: TGTGCCAGCAGTGAAGCGTCTGGCGGTCCTGGCGCGCAGTACTTC.

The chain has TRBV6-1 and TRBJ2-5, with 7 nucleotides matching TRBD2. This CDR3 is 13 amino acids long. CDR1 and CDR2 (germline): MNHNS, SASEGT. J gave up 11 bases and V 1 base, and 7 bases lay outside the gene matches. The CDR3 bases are TGTGCCAGCAGTGAAGGGGGGACTACCCCGCAGTACTTC. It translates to CASSEGGTTPQYF.

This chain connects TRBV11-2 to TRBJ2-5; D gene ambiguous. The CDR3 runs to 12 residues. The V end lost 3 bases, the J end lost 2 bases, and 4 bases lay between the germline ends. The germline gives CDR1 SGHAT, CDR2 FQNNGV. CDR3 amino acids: CASSFIQETQYF. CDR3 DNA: TGTGCCAGCAGCTTTATACAAGAGACCCAGTACTTC.

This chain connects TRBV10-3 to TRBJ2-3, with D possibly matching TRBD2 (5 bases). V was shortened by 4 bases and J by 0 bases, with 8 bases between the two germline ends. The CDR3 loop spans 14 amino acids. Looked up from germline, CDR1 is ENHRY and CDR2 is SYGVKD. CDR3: CAISGGASTDTQYF. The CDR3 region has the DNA TGTGCCATCAGTGGGGGAGCTAGCACAGATACGCAGTATTTT.

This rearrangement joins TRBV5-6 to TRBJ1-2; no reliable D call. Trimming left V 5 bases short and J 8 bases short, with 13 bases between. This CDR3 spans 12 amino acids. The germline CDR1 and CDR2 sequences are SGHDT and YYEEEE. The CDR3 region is CASRPSGGGYTF. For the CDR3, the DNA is TGTGCCAGCAGGCCCAGCGGAGGGGGCTACACCTTC.

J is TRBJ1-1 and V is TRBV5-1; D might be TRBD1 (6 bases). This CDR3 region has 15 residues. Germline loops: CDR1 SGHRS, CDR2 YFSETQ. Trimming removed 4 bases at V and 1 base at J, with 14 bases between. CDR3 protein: CASSPREGGNTEAFF. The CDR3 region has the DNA TGCGCCAGCAGCCCCCGGGAGGGGGGGAACACTGAAGCTTTCTTT.

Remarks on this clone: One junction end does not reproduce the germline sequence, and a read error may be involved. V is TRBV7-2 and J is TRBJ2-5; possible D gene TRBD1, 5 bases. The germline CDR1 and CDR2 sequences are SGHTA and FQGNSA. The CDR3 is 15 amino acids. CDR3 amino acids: CVSSLVPGPRETQYF. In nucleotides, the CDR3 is TGTGTCAGCAGCTTAGTCCCAGGGCCGAGAGAGACCCAGTACTTC.

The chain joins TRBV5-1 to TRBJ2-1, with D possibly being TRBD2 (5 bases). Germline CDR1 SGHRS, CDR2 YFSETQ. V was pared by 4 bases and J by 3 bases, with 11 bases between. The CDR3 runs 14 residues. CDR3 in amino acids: CASSQTTNYNEQFF. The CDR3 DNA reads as TGCGCCAGCAGCCAGACGACTAACTACAATGAGCAGTTCTTC.

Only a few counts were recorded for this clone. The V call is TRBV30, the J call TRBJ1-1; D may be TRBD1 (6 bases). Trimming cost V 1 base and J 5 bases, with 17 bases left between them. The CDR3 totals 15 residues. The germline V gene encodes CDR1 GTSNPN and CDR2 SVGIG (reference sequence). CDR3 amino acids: CAWSDPHTGWTEAFF. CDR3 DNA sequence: TGTGCCTGGAGTGACCCACATACAGGGTGGACTGAAGCTTTCTTT.

In nucleotides, the CDR3 is TGTGCCAGCAGCTTGGGGGGCGGCAATCAGCCCCAGCATTTT. Encoded protein: CASSLGGGNQPQHF. V gene TRBV5-6 combines with J gene TRBJ1-5, with D perhaps matching TRBD1 (5 bases). V was pared by 0 bases and J by 2 bases, with 6 bases between. This CDR3 region has 14 residues. Germline loops: CDR1 SGHDT, CDR2 YYEEEE.

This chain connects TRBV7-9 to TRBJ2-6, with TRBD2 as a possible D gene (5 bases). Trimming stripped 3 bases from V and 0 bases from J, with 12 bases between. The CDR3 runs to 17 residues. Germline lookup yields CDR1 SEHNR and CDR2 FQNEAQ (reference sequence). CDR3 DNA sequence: TGTGCCAGCAGCTTCAGTCTTGGGAGCTCTGGGGCCAACGTCCTGACTTTC. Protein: CASSFSLGSSGANVLTF.

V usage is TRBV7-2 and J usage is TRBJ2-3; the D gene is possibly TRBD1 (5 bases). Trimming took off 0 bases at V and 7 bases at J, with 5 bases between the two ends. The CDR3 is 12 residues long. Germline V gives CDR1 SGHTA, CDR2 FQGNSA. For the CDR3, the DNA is TGTGCCAGCAGCTTAGCGGGGCATACGCAGTATTTT. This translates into CASSLAGHTQYF.

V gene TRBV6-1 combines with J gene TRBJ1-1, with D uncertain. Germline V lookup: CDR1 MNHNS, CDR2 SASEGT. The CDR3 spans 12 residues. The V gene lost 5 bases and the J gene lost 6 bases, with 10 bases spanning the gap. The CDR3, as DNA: TGTGCCAGCAGTCCCCTGGTAGCTGAAGCTTTCTTT. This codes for CASSPLVAEAFF.

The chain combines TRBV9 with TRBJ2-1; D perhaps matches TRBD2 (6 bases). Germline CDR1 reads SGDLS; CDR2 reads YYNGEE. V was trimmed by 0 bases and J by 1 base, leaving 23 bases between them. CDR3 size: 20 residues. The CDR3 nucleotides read TGTGCCAGCAGCGTAGGCCTACTAGCATACGGGTCCCTATCCTACAATGAGCAGTTCTTC. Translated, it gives CASSVGLLAYGSLSYNEQFF.

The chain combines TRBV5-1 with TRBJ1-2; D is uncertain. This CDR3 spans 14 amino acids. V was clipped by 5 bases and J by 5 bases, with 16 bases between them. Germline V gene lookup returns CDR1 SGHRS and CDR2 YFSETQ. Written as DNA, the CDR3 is TGCGCCAGCAGGAGGCCGACCGAGAGTTATGGCTACACCTTC. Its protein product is CASRRPTESYGYTF.

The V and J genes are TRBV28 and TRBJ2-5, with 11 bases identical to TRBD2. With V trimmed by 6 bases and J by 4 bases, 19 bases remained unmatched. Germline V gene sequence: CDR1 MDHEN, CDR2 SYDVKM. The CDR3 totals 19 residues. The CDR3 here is CASSLPAGTSGVYGETQYF. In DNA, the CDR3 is TGTGCCAGCAGCCTACCCGCCGGGACTAGCGGTGTTTATGGAGAGACCCAGTACTTC. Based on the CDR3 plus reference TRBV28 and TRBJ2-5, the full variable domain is DVKVTQSSRYLVKRTGEKVFLECVQDMDHENMFWYRQDPGLGLRLIYFSYDVKMKEKGDIPEGYSVSREKKERFSLILESASTNQTSMYLCASSLPAGTSGVYGETQYFGPGTRLLVL.

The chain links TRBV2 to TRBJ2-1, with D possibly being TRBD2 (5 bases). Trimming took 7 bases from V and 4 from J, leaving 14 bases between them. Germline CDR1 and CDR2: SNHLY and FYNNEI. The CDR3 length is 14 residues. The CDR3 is CASKTTQPYNEQFF. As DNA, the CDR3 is TGTGCCAGCAAGACTACACAGCCATACAATGAGCAGTTCTTC.

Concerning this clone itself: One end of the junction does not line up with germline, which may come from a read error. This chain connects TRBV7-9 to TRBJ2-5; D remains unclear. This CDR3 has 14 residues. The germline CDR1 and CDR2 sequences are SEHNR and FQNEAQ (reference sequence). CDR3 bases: TGTTCCAGCAGCTCGTACTACCCCCAAGAGACCCAGTACTTC. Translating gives CSSSSYYPQETQYF.

CDR3 amino acids: CASRVAGGPQYEQFF. CDR3 nucleotides: TGTGCCAGCAGGGTAGCGGGAGGGCCTCAGTATGAGCAGTTCTTC. The chain employs TRBV6-5 and TRBJ2-1; 11 bases fit TRBD2. CDR1 and CDR2 (germline): MNHEY, SVGAGI. The CDR3 length is 15 residues. J lost 8 bases, V lost 6 bases, and 9 bases had no gene match.

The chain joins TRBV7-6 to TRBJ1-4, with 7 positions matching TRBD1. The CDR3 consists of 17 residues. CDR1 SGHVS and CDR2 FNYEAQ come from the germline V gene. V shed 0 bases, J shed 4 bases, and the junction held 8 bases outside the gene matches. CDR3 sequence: CASSLADQTGSNEKLFF. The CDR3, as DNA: TGTGCCAGCAGCTTAGCAGACCAGACAGGGAGTAATGAAAAACTGTTTTTT.

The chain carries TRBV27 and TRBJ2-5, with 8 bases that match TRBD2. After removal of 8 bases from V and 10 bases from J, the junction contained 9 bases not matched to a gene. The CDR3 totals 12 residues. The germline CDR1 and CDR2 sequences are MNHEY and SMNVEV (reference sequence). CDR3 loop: CASASGGGDQYF. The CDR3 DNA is TGTGCCAGCGCCTCGGGAGGGGGGGACCAGTACTTC.

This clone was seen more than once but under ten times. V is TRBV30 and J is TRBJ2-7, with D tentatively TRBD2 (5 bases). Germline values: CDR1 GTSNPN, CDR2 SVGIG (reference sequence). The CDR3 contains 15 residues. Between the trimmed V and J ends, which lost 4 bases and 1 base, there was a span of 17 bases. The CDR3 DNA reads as TGTGCCTGGACCTCCCCTGGGAGTAGGTCCTACGAGCAGTACTTC. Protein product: CAWTSPGSRSYEQYF.